One sample yielded the 7 T cell receptor beta chains listed below, sequenced in a study of cytomegalovirus exposure and HLA in healthy donors (dated by TCRdb to 2016 to 2017). The library came from the immunoSEQ multiplex PCR assay. A mixture of 60 forward primers for TCR Vbeta segments and 13 reverse primers for TCR Jbeta segments was used in the multiplex PCR. The table comes from immuneACCESS by way of TCRdb, which keeps in-frame sequences with V and J called. Part of the clones is missing from these tables; in studies checked, under half for an unresolved V gene and the rest for unknown reasons. This sample is represented by 150,000 to 200,000 clones; roughly four fifths of them were singletons. Over 1.5% of the sample lies in the top ten. Sequences were obtained from PBMCs. The source is a middle-aged man in good health and CMV-seronegative.

The V call is TRBV5-1, the J call TRBJ1-2; D is perhaps TRBD1 (5 bases). The CDR3 is 15 residues long. V lost 4 bases to trimming and J lost 2 bases, with 15 bases between them. Germline V gene sequence: CDR1 SGHRS, CDR2 YFSETQ. In nucleotides, the CDR3 is TGCGCCAGCAGCCCCCCAGGGATTGCAAACTATGGCTACACCTTC. It yields the protein CASSPPGIANYGYTF.

This clone was counted once. V usage is TRBV5-1 and J usage is TRBJ2-2; 8 bases agree with TRBD1. V lost 4 bases and J lost 2; bases outside the gene matches: 4. CDR1 is SGHRS and CDR2 is YFSETQ in the germline V gene. This CDR3 has 15 residues. DNA of the CDR3: TGCGCCAGCAGCCCCGGGACAGGCAACACCGGGGAGCTGTTTTTT. This translates into CASSPGTGNTGELFF.

The J gene is TRBJ1-5, the V gene TRBV18; D gene ambiguous. CDR1 is KGHSH and CDR2 is LQKENI in the germline V gene. This CDR3 is built from 16 residues. V was clipped by 6 bases and J by 0 bases, with 15 bases between them. The CDR3 DNA sequence: TGTGCCAGCTCTCCTATGCGGGGTAATAGCAATCAGCCCCAGCATTTT. Protein sequence: CASSPMRGNSNQPQHF. The entire variable domain, with the rest obtained from reference TRBV18 and TRBJ1-5, is as follows: NAGVMQNPRHLVRRRGQEARLRCSPMKGHSHVYWYRQLPEEGLKFMVYLQKENIIDESGMPKERFSAEFPKEGPSILRIQQVVRGDSAAYFCASSPMRGNSNQPQHFGDGTRLSIL.

The chain employs TRBV6-6 and TRBJ2-5, with D tentatively TRBD1 (5 bases). The DNA matches TRBJ2-7 better at its end, which makes the J call doubtful. The CDR3 has 15 residues. Germline-derived CDR1 and CDR2 are MNHNY and SVGAGI (reference sequence). CDR3 DNA: TGTGCCAGCAGTTACGTGGCAGGGCGCTCCTACGAGCAGTACTTC. The encoded protein is CASSYVAGRSYEQYF.

The V gene is TRBV4-1, the J gene TRBJ2-1; tentative D call: TRBD2 (6 bases). The CDR3 is 15 amino acids. V lost 4 bases to trimming and J lost 9 bases, with 19 bases between them. CDR1 and CDR2 (germline): MGHRA, YSYEKL. As DNA, the CDR3 is TGCGCCAGCAGCCTTCAAACGGGAGAGAGAGGTGAGCAGTTCTTC. This encodes CASSLQTGERGEQFF.

The chain has TRBV7-6 and TRBJ1-5; tentative D call: TRBD1 (6 bases). The CDR3 contains 17 residues. V lost 5 bases and J lost 1, with 18 bases in between. Per germline, CDR1 SGHVS and CDR2 FNYEAQ. CDR3 protein: CASSPGQGIRSNQPQHF. CDR3 nucleotide sequence: TGTGCCAGCAGCCCGGGGCAGGGGATTAGGAGCAATCAGCCCCAGCATTTT.

The CDR3 nucleotides read TGCGCCAGCAGCCCGGGACAGGCCTACAATGAGCAGTTCTTC. Translating gives CASSPGQAYNEQFF. The V gene is TRBV5-1, the J gene TRBJ2-1; 8 bases agree with TRBD1. Germline V CDR1 and CDR2: SGHRS, YFSETQ. The CDR3 totals 14 residues. Unmatched junction bases numbered 2, after V lost 4 bases and J lost 2 bases. Combining the CDR3 with reference TRBV5-1 and TRBJ2-1 gives the whole variable domain KAGVTQTPRYLIKTRGQQVTLSCSPISGHRSVSWYQQTPGQGLQFLFEYFSETQRNKGNFPGRFSGRQFSNSRSEMNVSTLELGDSALYLCASSPGQAYNEQFFGPGTRLTVL.